Following are 29 T cell receptor beta chains from one sample sequenced in a study of blood T cell repertoires in COVID-19. Only in-frame clones appear in the TCRdb table, and some are missing; sequencing was by immunoSEQ multiplex PCR. Seen here are over 200,000 clones, around 80% observed once, and the top ten hold about 1.3%. Source material: peripheral blood. The receptors were sampled from a woman in her twenties or thirties with COVID-19, enrolled during active disease.

The chain recombines TRBV19 with TRBJ1-2; TRBD1 is a possible D gene (6 bases). The CDR3 totals 16 residues. Trimming took 2 bases from V and 6 from J, leaving 19 bases between them. Germline CDR1 is LNHDA and CDR2 is SQIVND (reference sequence). The CDR3 reads CASSILGDTKGDGYTF. The CDR3 nucleotides are TGTGCCAGTAGTATATTGGGGGACACTAAAGGAGATGGCTACACCTTC. Full variable domain (outside the CDR3, taken from reference TRBV19 and TRBJ1-2): DGGITQSPKYLFRKEGQNVTLSCEQNLNHDAMYWYRQDPGQGLRLIYYSQIVNDFQKGDIAEGYSVSREKKESFPLTVTSAQKNPTAFYLCASSILGDTKGDGYTFGSGTRLTVV.

A single count supports this clone. The chain is built from TRBV29-1 and TRBJ2-7; 11 nucleotides match TRBD1. Germline V gene sequence: CDR1 SQVTM, CDR2 ANQGSEA. The CDR3 covers 14 residues. V was pared by 4 bases and J by 3 bases, with 5 bases of the junction left unmatched. In DNA form, the CDR3 reads TGCAGCGTTGCCCGGACAGGGGGCCTCTACGAGCAGTACTTC. This gives the protein CSVARTGGLYEQYF.

The chain combines TRBV28 with TRBJ1-4, with D perhaps matching TRBD1 (6 bases). The CDR3 is 15 residues long. Deletions cut 4 bases from V and 4 bases from J, with 13 bases between. The germline CDR1 and CDR2 sequences are MDHEN and SYDVKM. The CDR3 DNA reads TGTGCCAGCAGTTCTTCCGGACAGCATAATGAAAAACTGTTTTTT. This sequence encodes CASSSSGQHNEKLFF.

The CDR3 coding sequence is TGTGCCAGCAGTCCTAGGACAGGGGGCGCCGGGGGCTACACCTTC. Its protein is CASSPRTGGAGGYTF. The chain combines TRBV6-5 with TRBJ1-2, with 11 bases lining up with TRBD1. Trimming took 5 bases from V and 8 from J; bases not matched to a gene: 10. The CDR3 sequence is 15 residues long. From germline, CDR1 is MNHEY and CDR2 SVGAGI.

V and J are TRBV2 and TRBJ2-2; TRBD1 agrees at 7 bases. This CDR3 is built from 17 residues. Germline V gene sequence: CDR1 SNHLY, CDR2 FYNNEI. Unmatched junction bases numbered 12, after V lost 6 bases and J lost 2 bases. CDR3 nucleotides: TGTGCCAGCAGCCCGGAGAGGGGGCCCTATAACACCGGGGAGCTGTTTTTT. Translation: CASSPERGPYNTGELFF.

This clone was seen only once. The V gene is TRBV27, the J gene TRBJ2-7; D possibly corresponds to TRBD1 (5 bases). V gave up 6 bases and J gave up 0 bases, with 18 bases separating them. This CDR3 region has 16 residues. Germline V gene lookup returns CDR1 MNHEY and CDR2 SMNVEV (reference sequence). As DNA, the CDR3 is TGTGCCAGCAGCCCATCTCAGGGCGTTTTCTCCTACGAGCAGTACTTC. Translation gives CASSPSQGVFSYEQYF.

The chain employs TRBV2 and TRBJ2-1; TRBD2 aligns across 9 bases. The V segment lost 1 base and the J segment 7 bases; nucleotides outside the gene matches: 5. CDR3 length: 15 residues. Germline V gives CDR1 SNHLY, CDR2 FYNNEI. The CDR3 DNA is TGTGCCAGCAGTGAAGTTAGGGGACTAGCTAATGAGCAGTTCTTC. It is translated as CASSEVRGLANEQFF.

This clone was counted only a few times. The gene calls are TRBV6-2 or TRBV6-3 and TRBJ1-1; a possible D gene is TRBD1 (6 bases). Germline V gene sequence: CDR1 MNHEY, CDR2 SVGEGT. Trimming left V 6 bases short and J 4 bases short, with 15 bases between. The CDR3 is 14 residues long. This chain's CDR3 is CASRYTGPFTEAFF. CDR3 coding DNA: TGTGCCAGCAGGTACACAGGGCCCTTCACTGAAGCTTTCTTT.

The chain couples TRBV11-2 to TRBJ1-2; TRBD1 matches 10 bases. The CDR3 length is 16 residues. The V gene's germline CDR1 is SGHAT and CDR2 FQNNGV. The junction had 5 bases not matched to a gene; V was cut back by 0 bases and J by 4 bases. The CDR3 sequence is CASSLDSGTGVYGYTF. In nucleotides, the CDR3 is TGTGCCAGCAGCTTAGATTCCGGGACAGGGGTCTATGGCTACACCTTC.

The V and J genes are TRBV19 and TRBJ2-3, with 7 bases fitting TRBD1. The V segment lost 9 bases and the J segment 0 bases; nucleotides outside the gene matches: 12. This CDR3 has 16 amino acids. The germline V gene has CDR1 LNHDA and CDR2 SQIVND (reference sequence). CDR3 loop: CASSGDSFFSTDTQYF. The CDR3 DNA reads TGTGCCAGCAGTGGGGACAGTTTCTTTAGCACAGATACGCAGTATTTT.

The V and J genes are TRBV11-2 and TRBJ2-7; D call uncertain. The CDR3 loop spans 13 amino acids. Germline lookup yields CDR1 SGHAT and CDR2 FQNNGV. V lost 4 bases to trimming and J lost 1 base, with 8 bases between them. CDR3 sequence: CASSSGPSYEQYF. CDR3 DNA sequence: TGTGCCAGCAGCTCCGGTCCGTCCTACGAGCAGTACTTC.

The chain carries TRBV24-1 and TRBJ2-3, with 12 bases that match TRBD2. CDR3 length equals 18 residues. The junction had 17 bases not matched to a gene; V was cut back by 10 bases and J by 4 bases. The germline V gene encodes CDR1 KGHDR and CDR2 SFDVKD. The CDR3 DNA reads as TGTGCCACTCAGCCCACTAGCGGGGGGATGGGAAGCTCAGATACGCAGTATTTT. This encodes CATQPTSGGMGSSDTQYF.

This chain connects TRBV7-9 to TRBJ2-1, with D possibly being TRBD1 (5 bases). The V end lost 3 bases, the J end lost 4 bases, and 13 bases lay between the germline ends. The CDR3 loop spans 15 amino acids. The germline V gene has CDR1 SEHNR and CDR2 FQNEAQ (reference sequence). For the CDR3, the DNA is TGTGCCAGCAGCTTTGCCGAGGCAGGGTACAATGAGCAGTTCTTC. Translating gives CASSFAEAGYNEQFF.

The CDR3 coding sequence is TGTGCCAGCAGTAGGACAGGGGTTAATGGCTACACCTTC. Its protein is CASSRTGVNGYTF. The rearrangement joins TRBV12-3 or TRBV12-4 to TRBJ1-2; 9 bases agree with TRBD1. Trimming took 5 bases from V and 6 from J; bases not matched to a gene: 4. CDR3 length: 13 amino acids.

The V call is TRBV5-5, the J call TRBJ1-6; 7 nucleotides line up with TRBD1. This CDR3 is 15 amino acids long. V was pared by 4 bases and J by 9 bases, with 10 bases of the junction left unmatched. In germline, CDR1 is SGHKS, CDR2 YYEKEE (reference sequence). The CDR3 region has the DNA TGTGCCAGCAGCAGAGAGACAGGGAAGGGTTCACCCCTCCACTTT. Translating it yields CASSRETGKGSPLHF. The complete variable domain, with remaining parts taken from reference TRBV5-5 and TRBJ1-6, reads DAGVTQSPTHLIKTRGQQVTLRCSPISGHKSVSWYQQVLGQGPQFIFQYYEKEERGRGNFPDRFSARQFPNYSSELNVNALLLGDSALYLCASSRETGKGSPLHFGNGTRLTVT.

V is TRBV4-3 and J is TRBJ1-3; the D gene is possibly TRBD1 (6 bases). V lost 0 bases and J lost 3, with 15 bases in between. CDR3 length: 17 residues. The germline V gene encodes CDR1 LGHNA and CDR2 YSLEER. This chain's CDR3 is CASSQERGGVVGNTIYF. The DNA for the CDR3 is TGCGCCAGCAGCCAAGAAAGGGGGGGGGTTGTTGGAAACACCATATATTTT.

V is TRBV30 and J is TRBJ1-3; tentatively, D is TRBD1 (6 bases). Trimming removed 1 base from V and 0 bases from J, with 10 bases in between. CDR1 GTSNPN and CDR2 SVGIG come from the germline V gene (reference sequence). The CDR3 is 15 residues long. The DNA for the CDR3 is TGTGCCTGGAGTGGGGGGCAGGTCTCTGGAAACACCATATATTTT. It is translated as CAWSGGQVSGNTIYF.

The CDR3 region has the DNA TGTGCCAGCAGCTTGGGGGACAGCCTCTATGGCTACACCTTC. Its translation is CASSLGDSLYGYTF. V gene TRBV5-4 combines with J gene TRBJ1-2, with TRBD1 matching over 7 bases. The germline V gene has CDR1 SGHNT and CDR2 YYREEE (reference sequence). The CDR3 consists of 14 residues. With 0 bases clipped from V and 4 bases from J, the junction kept 3 bases outside the gene matches.

The CDR3 DNA sequence: TGTGCCTGGAGTCCGGCCTCGACGAGGTCACCCCTCCACTTT. Translation: CAWSPASTRSPLHF. This chain connects TRBV30 to TRBJ1-6; D is ambiguous. Germline assignment: CDR1 GTSNPN and CDR2 SVGIG (reference sequence). V gave up 2 bases and J gave up 10 bases, with 15 bases separating them. This CDR3 has 14 amino acids. The full variable domain, with the rest looked up from reference TRBV30 and TRBJ1-6, is SQTIHQWPATLVQPVGSPLSLECTVEGTSNPNLYWYRQAAGRGLQLLFYSVGIGQISSEVPQNLSASRPQDRQFILSSKKLLLSDSGFYLCAWSPASTRSPLHFGNGTRLTVT.

This clone was picked up a small number of times. The chain uses TRBV10-3 and TRBJ2-1; 14 bases are a match to TRBD2. Unmatched junction bases numbered 7, after V lost 6 bases and J lost 9 bases. Per germline, CDR1 ENHRY and CDR2 SYGVKD. The CDR3 length is 15 residues. CDR3 region: CAISSGLAGVGEQFF. DNA of the CDR3: TGTGCCATCAGCTCGGGACTAGCGGGAGTCGGTGAGCAGTTCTTC.

The chain recombines TRBV7-2 with TRBJ1-1; the D gene is possibly TRBD1 (5 bases). Trimming stripped 5 bases from V and 6 bases from J, with 16 bases between. Germline CDR1 SGHTA, CDR2 FQGNSA. The CDR3 totals 14 residues. The CDR3 region has the DNA TGTGCCAGCAGCACCCACTCGGGGGATCCTGAAGCTTTCTTT. The encoded protein is CASSTHSGDPEAFF.

The rearrangement links TRBV5-1 to TRBJ1-2; D gene ambiguous. Per the germline V gene, CDR1 is SGHRS and CDR2 is YFSETQ. The V and J ends lost 4 bases and 2 bases respectively, with 12 bases between them. This CDR3 is 14 amino acids long. DNA of the CDR3: TGCGCCAGCAGCCTGCGTACCCAAAACTATGGCTACACCTTC. This sequence encodes CASSLRTQNYGYTF.

This chain joins TRBV2 and TRBJ2-3, with 13 positions matching TRBD2. The CDR3 is made up of 15 amino acids. Germline V CDR1 and CDR2: SNHLY, FYNNEI. J gave up 10 bases and V 10 bases, and 14 bases lay outside the gene matches. DNA of the CDR3: TGTGCCACCACCCCCCGTGGGACTAGCGGGGCGGCGCAGTATTTT. It yields the protein CATTPRGTSGAAQYF. The full variable domain, with the rest looked up from reference TRBV2 and TRBJ2-3, is EPEVTQTPSHQVTQMGQEVILRCVPISNHLYFYWYRQILGQKVEFLVSFYNNEISEKSEIFDDQFSVERPDGSNFTLKIRSTKLEDSAMYFCATTPRGTSGAAQYFGPGTRLTVL.

The chain couples TRBV5-5 to TRBJ1-2, with 9 positions matching TRBD1. The V gene's germline CDR1 is SGHKS and CDR2 YYEKEE (reference sequence). This CDR3 contains 15 residues. Trimming at V came to 4 bases and at J to 2 bases, leaving 6 bases not matched to a gene. DNA of the CDR3: TGTGCCAGCAGCCGCTGGACAGGGGAGAACTATGGCTACACCTTC. The encoded protein is CASSRWTGENYGYTF.

The gene calls are TRBV7-8 and TRBJ2-1, with D perhaps TRBD1 (6 bases). Germline CDR1 SGHVS, CDR2 FQNEAQ. The germline V and J ends were trimmed by 4 bases and 6 bases, with 13 bases remaining between them. This CDR3 has 14 residues. The CDR3 sequence is CASSSGQFGNEQFF. For the CDR3, the DNA is TGTGCCAGCAGCTCCGGACAGTTTGGCAATGAGCAGTTCTTC. The entire variable domain, with the rest obtained from reference TRBV7-8 and TRBJ2-1, is as follows: GAGVSQSPRYKVAKRGQDVALRCDPISGHVSLFWYQQALGQGPEFLTYFQNEAQLDKSGLPSDRFFAERPEGSVSTLKIQRTQQEDSAVYLCASSSGQFGNEQFFGPGTRLTVL.

The J gene is TRBJ1-3, the V gene TRBV7-2, with 8 bases fitting TRBD1. This CDR3 contains 17 residues. Germline V CDR1 and CDR2: SGHTA, FQGNSA. V gave up 0 bases and J gave up 0 bases; unmatched junction bases: 4. In nucleotides, the CDR3 is TGTGCCAGCAGCTTAGCCGGGACAGGTATCTCTGGAAACACCATATATTTT. Encoded protein: CASSLAGTGISGNTIYF.

The V and J genes are TRBV27 and TRBJ2-7; D is unresolved. The V gene's germline CDR1 is MNHEY and CDR2 SMNVEV (reference sequence). The V gene lost 7 bases and the J gene lost 7 bases, with 17 bases spanning the gap. The CDR3 has 13 residues. CDR3 in amino acids: CASTTYRPEEQYF. CDR3 DNA: TGTGCCAGCACCACCTACCGTCCTGAGGAGCAGTACTTC.

V usage is TRBV19 and J usage is TRBJ2-2; 9 bases map to TRBD1. The germline V gene encodes CDR1 LNHDA and CDR2 SQIVND (reference sequence). The CDR3 is 15 amino acids. V dropped 1 base and J dropped 4; count of bases not matched to a gene: 1. The CDR3 sequence: CASSIVTGGTGELFF. The CDR3 nucleotides read TGTGCCAGTAGTATAGTGACAGGGGGCACCGGGGAGCTGTTTTTT.

This clone was counted a single time. In DNA, the CDR3 is TGTGCCAGCAGGGCTCAGAACACCGGGGAGCTGTTTTTT. This sequence encodes CASRAQNTGELFF. The V gene is TRBV6-4, the J gene TRBJ2-2; D remains ambiguous. The CDR3 length is 13 residues. V lost 6 bases to trimming and J lost 1 base, with 6 bases between them. Germline lookup yields CDR1 MRHNA and CDR2 SNTAGT.